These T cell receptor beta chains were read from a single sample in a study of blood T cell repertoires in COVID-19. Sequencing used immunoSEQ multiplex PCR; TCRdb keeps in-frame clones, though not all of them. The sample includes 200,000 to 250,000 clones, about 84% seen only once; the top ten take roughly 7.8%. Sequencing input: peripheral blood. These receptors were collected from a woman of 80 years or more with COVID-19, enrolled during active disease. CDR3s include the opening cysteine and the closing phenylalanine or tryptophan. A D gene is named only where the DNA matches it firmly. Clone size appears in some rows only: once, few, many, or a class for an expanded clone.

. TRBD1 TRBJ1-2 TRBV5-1 CASSFATGGGIGYGYTF TGCGCCAGCAGCTTCGCAACAGGGGGTGGAATTGGGTATGGCTACACCTTC
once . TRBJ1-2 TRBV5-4 CASSLGGAAHNYGYTF TGTGCCAGCAGCTTGGGCGGGGCGGCCCATAACTATGGCTACACCTTC
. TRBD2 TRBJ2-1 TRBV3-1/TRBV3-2 CASSQVDSGIRQFF TGTGCCAGCAGCCAAGTCGATAGCGGGATCCGGCAGTTCTTC
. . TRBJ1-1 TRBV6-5 CASSYSADTNTEAFF TGTGCCAGCAGTTACTCGGCTGACACGAACACTGAAGCTTTCTTT
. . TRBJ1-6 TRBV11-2 CASSLLGGTYNSPLHF TGTGCCAGCAGCTTACTCGGGGGTACCTATAATTCACCCCTCCACTTT
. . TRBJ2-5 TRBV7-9 CASSLTGSQETQYF TGTGCCAGCAGCCTAACGGGATCCCAAGAGACCCAGTACTTC
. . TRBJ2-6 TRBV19 CASNFGSSAAGANVLTF TGTGCCAGTAATTTTGGCTCCTCCGCGGCTGGGGCCAACGTCCTGACTTTC
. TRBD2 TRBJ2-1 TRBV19 CASSPPNSGSRNEQFF TGTGCCAGTAGTCCTCCTAATAGCGGGAGTCGTAATGAGCAGTTCTTC
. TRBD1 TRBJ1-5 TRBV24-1 CATSDIGTVAPNQPQHF TGTGCCACCAGTGACATAGGGACAGTGGCCCCCAATCAGCCCCAGCATTTT
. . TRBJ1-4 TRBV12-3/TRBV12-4 CASRPTGNEKLFF TGTGCCAGCAGACCCACGGGAAATGAAAAACTGTTTTTT
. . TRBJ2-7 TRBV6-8 CASSSSGGSYEQYF TGTGCCAGCAGTTCTTCAGGGGGGTCCTACGAGCAGTACTTC
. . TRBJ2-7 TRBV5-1 CASRRGTTAGGSEQYF TGCGCCAGCCGGAGGGGGACTACCGCTGGTGGGAGCGAGCAGTACTTC
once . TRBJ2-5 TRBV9 CASSLRPEETQYF TGTGCCAGCAGCTTACGCCCAGAAGAGACCCAGTACTTC
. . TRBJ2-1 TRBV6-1 CASSEALAMGVNEQFF TGTGCCAGCAGTGAAGCCCTAGCGATGGGAGTAAATGAGCAGTTCTTC
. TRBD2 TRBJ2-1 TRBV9 CASSVGPGLAGDEQFF TGTGCCAGCAGCGTAGGTCCGGGACTAGCGGGAGATGAGCAGTTCTTC
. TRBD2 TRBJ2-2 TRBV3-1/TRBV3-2 CASSHGLWTSGRGGELFF TGTGCCAGCAGCCACGGCCTTTGGACTAGCGGGAGGGGCGGGGAGCTGTTTTTT